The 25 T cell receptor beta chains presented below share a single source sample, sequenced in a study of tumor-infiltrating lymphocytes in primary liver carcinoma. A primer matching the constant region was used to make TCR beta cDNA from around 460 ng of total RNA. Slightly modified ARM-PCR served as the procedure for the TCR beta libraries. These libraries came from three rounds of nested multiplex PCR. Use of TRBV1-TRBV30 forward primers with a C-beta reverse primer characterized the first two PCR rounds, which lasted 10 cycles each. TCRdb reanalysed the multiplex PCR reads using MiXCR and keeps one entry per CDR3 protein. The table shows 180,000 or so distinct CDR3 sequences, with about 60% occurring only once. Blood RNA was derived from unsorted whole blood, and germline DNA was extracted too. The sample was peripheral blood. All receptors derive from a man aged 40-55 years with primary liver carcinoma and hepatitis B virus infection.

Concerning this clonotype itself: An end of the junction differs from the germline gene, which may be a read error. The CDR3 loop reads CASSPDLGTGQETKYF. CDR3 DNA sequence: TGTGCCAGCAGCCCCGATCTGGGGACAGGGCAAGAGACCAAGTACTTC. This chain joins TRBV12-3 or TRBV12-4 and TRBJ2-5, with TRBD1 matching 9 bases. CDR3 length: 16 residues.

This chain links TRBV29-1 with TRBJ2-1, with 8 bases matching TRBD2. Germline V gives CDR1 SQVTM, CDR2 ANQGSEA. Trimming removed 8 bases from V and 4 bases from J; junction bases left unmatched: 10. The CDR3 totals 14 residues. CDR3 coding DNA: TGCAGCATTGGTCCACTAGCGGTATACAATGAGCAGTTCTTC. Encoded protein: CSIGPLAVYNEQFF.

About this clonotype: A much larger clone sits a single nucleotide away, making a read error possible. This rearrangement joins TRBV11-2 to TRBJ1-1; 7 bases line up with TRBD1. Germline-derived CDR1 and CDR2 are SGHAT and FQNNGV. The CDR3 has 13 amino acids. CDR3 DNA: TGTGCCAACAGCCCTAACAGGGGAACTGAAGCTTTCTTT. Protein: CANSPNRGTEAFF.

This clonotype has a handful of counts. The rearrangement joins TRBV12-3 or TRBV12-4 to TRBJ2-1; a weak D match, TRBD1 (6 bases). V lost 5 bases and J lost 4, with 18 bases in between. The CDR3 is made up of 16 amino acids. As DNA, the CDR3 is TGTGCCAGCAGTGACTCAACAGGGCTGGGGTACAATGAGCAGTTCTTC. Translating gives CASSDSTGLGYNEQFF.

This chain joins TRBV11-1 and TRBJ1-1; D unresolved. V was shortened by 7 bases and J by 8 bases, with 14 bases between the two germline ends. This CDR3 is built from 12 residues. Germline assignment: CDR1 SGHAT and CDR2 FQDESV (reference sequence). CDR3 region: CASIPLTEEAFF. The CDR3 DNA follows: TGTGCCAGCATCCCCTTGACTGAAGAAGCTTTCTTT.

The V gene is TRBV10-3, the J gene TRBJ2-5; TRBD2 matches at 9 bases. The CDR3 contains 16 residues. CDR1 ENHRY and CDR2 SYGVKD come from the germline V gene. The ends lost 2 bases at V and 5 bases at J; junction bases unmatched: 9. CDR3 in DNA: TGTGCCATCAGTGAGCCAGGACTAGCGTCAAGGGAGACCCAGTACTTC. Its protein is CAISEPGLASRETQYF.

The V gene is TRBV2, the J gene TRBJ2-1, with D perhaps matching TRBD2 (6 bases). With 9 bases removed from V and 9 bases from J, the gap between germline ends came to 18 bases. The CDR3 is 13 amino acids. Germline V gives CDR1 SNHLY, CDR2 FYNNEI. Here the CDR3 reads CARGQTARGEQFF. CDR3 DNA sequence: TGTGCCAGAGGCCAGACAGCGCGGGGTGAGCAGTTCTTC.

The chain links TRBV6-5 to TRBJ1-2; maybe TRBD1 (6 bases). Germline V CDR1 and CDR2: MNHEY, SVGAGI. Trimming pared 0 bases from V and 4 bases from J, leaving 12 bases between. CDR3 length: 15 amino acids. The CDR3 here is CASSYSQGMGYGYTF. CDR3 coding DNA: TGTGCCAGCAGTTACTCACAGGGAATGGGCTATGGCTACACCTTC.

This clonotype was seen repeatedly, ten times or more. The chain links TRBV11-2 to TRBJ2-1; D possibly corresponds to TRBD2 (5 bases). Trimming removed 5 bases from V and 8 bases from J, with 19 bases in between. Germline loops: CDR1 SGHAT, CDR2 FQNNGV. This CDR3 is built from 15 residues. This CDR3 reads CASSLIGGLRYEQFF. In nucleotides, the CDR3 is TGTGCCAGCAGCCTAATTGGCGGACTTCGCTATGAGCAGTTCTTC.

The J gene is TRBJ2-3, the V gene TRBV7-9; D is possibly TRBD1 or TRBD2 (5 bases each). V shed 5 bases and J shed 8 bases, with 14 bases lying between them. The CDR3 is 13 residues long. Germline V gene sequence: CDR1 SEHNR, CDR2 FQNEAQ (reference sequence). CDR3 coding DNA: TGTGCCAGCAGCCGACCCAGGGACGCTACGCAGTATTTT. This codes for CASSRPRDATQYF.

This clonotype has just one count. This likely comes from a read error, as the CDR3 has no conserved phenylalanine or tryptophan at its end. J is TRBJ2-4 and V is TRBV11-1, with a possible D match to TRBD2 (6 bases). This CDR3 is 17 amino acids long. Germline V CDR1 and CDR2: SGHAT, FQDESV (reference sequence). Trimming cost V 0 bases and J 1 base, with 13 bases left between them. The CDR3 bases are TGTGCCAGCAGCTTAGCCCCGGGACGGGAGGCCAAAAACATTCAGTACTTA. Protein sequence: CASSLAPGREAKNIQYL.

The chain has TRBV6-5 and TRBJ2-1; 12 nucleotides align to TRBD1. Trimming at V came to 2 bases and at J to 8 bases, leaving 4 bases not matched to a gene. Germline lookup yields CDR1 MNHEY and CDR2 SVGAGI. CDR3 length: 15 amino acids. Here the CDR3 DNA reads TGTGCCAGCAGTTACAGGGACAGGGGGCATCATGAGCAGTTCTTC. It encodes CASSYRDRGHHEQFF.

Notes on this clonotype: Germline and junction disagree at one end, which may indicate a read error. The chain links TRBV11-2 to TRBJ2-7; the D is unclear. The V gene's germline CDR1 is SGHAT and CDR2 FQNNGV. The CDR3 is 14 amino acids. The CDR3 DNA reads TGTGTCAACAGTTTAACCGACGGAGCCTACGAGCATTACTTC. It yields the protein CVNSLTDGAYEHYF.

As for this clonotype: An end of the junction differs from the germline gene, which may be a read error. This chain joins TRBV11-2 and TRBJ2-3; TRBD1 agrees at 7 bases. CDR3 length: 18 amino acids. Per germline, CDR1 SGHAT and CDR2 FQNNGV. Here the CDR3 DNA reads TGTGCCCGCAGCTTAGGTCTTCTCACAGGGGTCGCCACGGATACGCAGTATTTT. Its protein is CARSLGLLTGVATDTQYF.

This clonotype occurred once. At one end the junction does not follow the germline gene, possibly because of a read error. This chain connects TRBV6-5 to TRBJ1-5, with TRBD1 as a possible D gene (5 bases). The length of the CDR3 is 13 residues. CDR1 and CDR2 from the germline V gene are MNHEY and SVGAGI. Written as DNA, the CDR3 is TGTGCCAACAGTCGCACGGGGGAGATGCCCCAGCATTTT. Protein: CANSRTGEMPQHF.

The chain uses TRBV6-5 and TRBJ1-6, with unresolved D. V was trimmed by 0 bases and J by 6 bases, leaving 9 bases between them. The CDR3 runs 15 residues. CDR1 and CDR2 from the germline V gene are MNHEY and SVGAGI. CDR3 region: CASSYSVQTNSPLHF. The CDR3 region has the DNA TGTGCCAGCAGTTACTCAGTACAAACTAATTCACCCCTCCACTTT.

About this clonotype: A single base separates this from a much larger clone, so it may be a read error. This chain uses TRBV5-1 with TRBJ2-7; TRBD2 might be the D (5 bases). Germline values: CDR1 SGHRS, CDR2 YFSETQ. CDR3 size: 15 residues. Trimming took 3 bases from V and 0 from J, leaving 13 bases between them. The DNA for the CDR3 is TGCGCCAGCAGCTCGACAAGTGGGAGCTCCTACGAGCAGTACTTC. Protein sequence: CASSSTSGSSYEQYF.

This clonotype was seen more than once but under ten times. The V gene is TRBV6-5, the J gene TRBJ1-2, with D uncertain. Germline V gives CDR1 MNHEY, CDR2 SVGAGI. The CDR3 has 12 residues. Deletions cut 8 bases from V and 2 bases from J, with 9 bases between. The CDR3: CASADKNYGYTF. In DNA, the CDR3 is TGTGCCAGCGCAGACAAAAACTATGGCTACACCTTC.

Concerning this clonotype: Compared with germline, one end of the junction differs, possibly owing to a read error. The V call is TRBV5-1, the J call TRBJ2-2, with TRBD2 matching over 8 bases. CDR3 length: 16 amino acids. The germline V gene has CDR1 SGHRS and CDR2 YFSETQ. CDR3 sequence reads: CASSLGFGTSTGELFF. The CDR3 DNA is TGCGCCAGCAGCTTGGGATTTGGGACTAGTACCGGGGAGCTTTTTTTT.

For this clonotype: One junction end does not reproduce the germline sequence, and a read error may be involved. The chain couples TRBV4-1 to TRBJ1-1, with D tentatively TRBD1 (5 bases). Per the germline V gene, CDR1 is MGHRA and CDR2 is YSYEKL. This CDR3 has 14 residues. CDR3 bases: TGCACCAGCAGCCAAATTACAGGAGGCGCGGAAGCTTTCTTT. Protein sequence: CTSSQITGGAEAFF.

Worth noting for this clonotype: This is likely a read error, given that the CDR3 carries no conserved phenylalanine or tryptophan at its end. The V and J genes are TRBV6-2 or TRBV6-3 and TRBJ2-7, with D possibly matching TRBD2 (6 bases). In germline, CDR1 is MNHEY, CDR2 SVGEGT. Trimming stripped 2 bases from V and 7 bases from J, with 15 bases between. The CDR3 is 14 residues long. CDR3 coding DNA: TGTGCCAGCAGTTACCGCGGGACCTCGGAGGAGCAGTACCTC. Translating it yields CASSYRGTSEEQYL.

The CDR3 sequence is CAISERETHEQYF. In DNA form, the CDR3 reads TGTGCCATCAGTGAACGGGAAACCCACGAGCAGTACTTC. The chain has TRBV10-3 and TRBJ2-7, with D possibly matching TRBD2 (5 bases). The V end was cut by 3 bases, the J end by 5 bases, with 11 bases between. The CDR3 has 13 amino acids. Germline V gives CDR1 ENHRY, CDR2 SYGVKD.

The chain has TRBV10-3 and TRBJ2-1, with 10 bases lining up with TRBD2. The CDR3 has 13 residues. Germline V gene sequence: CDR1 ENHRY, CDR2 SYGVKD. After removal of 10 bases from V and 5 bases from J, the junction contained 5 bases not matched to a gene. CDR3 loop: CATGLARNNEQFF. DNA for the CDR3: TGTGCCACGGGACTAGCGAGAAACAATGAGCAGTTCTTC.

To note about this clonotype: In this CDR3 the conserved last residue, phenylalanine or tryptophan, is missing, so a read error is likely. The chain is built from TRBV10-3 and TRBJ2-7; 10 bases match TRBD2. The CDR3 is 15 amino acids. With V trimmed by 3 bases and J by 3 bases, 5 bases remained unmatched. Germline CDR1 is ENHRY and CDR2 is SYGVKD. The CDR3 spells CAISESSGSVYEQYL. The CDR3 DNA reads TGTGCCATCAGTGAATCTAGCGGGAGTGTCTACGAGCAGTACTTA.

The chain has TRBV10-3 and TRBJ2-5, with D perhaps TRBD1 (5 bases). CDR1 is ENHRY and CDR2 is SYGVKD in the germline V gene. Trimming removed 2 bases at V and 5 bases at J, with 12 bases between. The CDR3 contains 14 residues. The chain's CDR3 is CAISEAGLPETQYF. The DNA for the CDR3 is TGTGCCATCAGTGAGGCAGGGCTCCCGGAGACCCAGTACTTC.